The source of this TCR beta chain is a study of early T cells in non-severe SARS-CoV-2 infection. Study details: The chains were unpaired, and the sequenced material was bulk RNA from unsorted whole blood.

Separate cDNA molecules each had unique molecular identifiers attached to them. TCRdb reanalysed the 5' RACE reads using MiXCR and keeps one entry per CDR3 protein. The sample comprises tens of thousands of distinct CDR3 sequences, more than 5% of which are singletons, and about 8% rests with the top ten. Germline CDR1 is ENHRY and CDR2 is SYGVKD. With 3 bases removed from V and 1 base from J, the gap between germline ends came to 12 bases. The CDR3 sequence is 15 residues long. At least ten counts were recorded for this clonotype. Sequenced: whole blood. V and J are TRBV10-3 and TRBJ1-1; D not resolved. This clonotype was sampled from an adult who was a healthcare worker with PCR-confirmed SARS-CoV-2 infection or an uninfected control (not recorded which). This CDR3 is CAISDLSSGNTEAFF. CDR3 nucleotide sequence: TGTGCCATCAGTGATCTTTCGTCAGGGAACACTGAAGCTTTCTTT.